This T cell receptor beta chain was identified in a study of T-cell reconstitution after alpha-beta-depleted transplantation in children. Study outcomes and limitations: At day 60, the high TCRbeta diversity found in some patients originated from recipient T cells and thymic progenitors that had survived. T-cell counts and diversity were attributed mostly to newly produced T cells one year after transplant. Alpha-beta T cells present about two months after transplant were reported to originate from several hundred expanded graft clones.

This clonotype showed up just a few times. Its cognate antigen is unknown. The CDR3 length is 19 residues. The germline gives CDR1 DFQATT, CDR2 SNEGSKA (reference sequence). J was trimmed by 2 bases and V by 3 bases; bases with no gene match: 20. TCRbeta library preparation incorporated unique molecular identifiers. TCRdb passed the PCR reads through MiXCR, listing each CDR3 protein once. Altogether about 580,000 distinct CDR3 sequences are present, about 23% being singletons, with the ten largest covering roughly an eighth. The material sequenced was PBMCs, mostly from graft donor cells, taken 360 days after TCRalphabeta/CD19-depleted stem cell transplant. The receptor was isolated from a boy under two years old who had a stem cell transplant for acute myeloid leukemia, so the T cells may come from the graft donor. The J gene is TRBJ2-3, the V gene TRBV20-1, with 7 bases that match TRBD2. The CDR3 loop reads CSASPASGHLWEYTDTQYF. The DNA for the CDR3 is TGCAGTGCTAGTCCGGCTAGCGGACACCTTTGGGAATACACAGATACGCAGTATTTT.